Below are 18 T cell receptor beta chains sequenced from a single sample in a study of Graves' ophthalmopathy and Graves' hyperthyroidism. RNA transcripts yielded amplified TCR beta CDR3 regions. Second-round multiplex PCR followed a first-round RT-PCR using HTBI primers. Via MiXCR, TCRdb re-called the multiplex PCR reads, giving one row per CDR3 protein. The sample holds about 640,000 distinct CDR3 sequences, approximately 39% seen once. Sample: peripheral blood. All receptors derive from an adult man with Graves' ophthalmopathy.

This clonotype was detected only a few times. This rearrangement joins TRBV11-1 to TRBJ1-1; possibly TRBD1 for D (6 bases). Per the germline V gene, CDR1 is SGHAT and CDR2 is FQDESV (reference sequence). CDR3 length equals 15 residues. Deletions cut 1 base from V and 1 base from J, with 10 bases between. The CDR3 here is CASSLVPGANTEAFF. In DNA form, the CDR3 reads TGTGCCAGCAGCTTAGTCCCAGGGGCGAACACTGAAGCTTTCTTT. The complete variable domain, with remaining parts taken from reference TRBV11-1 and TRBJ1-1, reads EAEVAQSPRYKITEKSQAVAFWCDPISGHATLYWYRQILGQGPELLVQFQDESVVDDSQLPKDRFSAERLKGVDSTLKIQPAELGDSAMYLCASSLVPGANTEAFFGQGTRLTVV.

This clonotype was seen repeatedly, ten times or more. The chain is built from TRBV7-2 and TRBJ1-4; weak D call: TRBD1 (6 bases). Looked up from germline, CDR1 is SGHTA and CDR2 is FQGNSA. V lost 5 bases and J 0 bases, leaving 16 bases between the germline ends. The CDR3 runs to 17 residues. The CDR3 protein is CASSRGGATATNEKLFF. The CDR3 DNA is TGTGCCAGCAGCCGAGGGGGGGCGACTGCAACTAATGAAAAACTGTTTTTT.

CDR3: CSVDTSSQGTRGQETQYF. CDR3 bases: TGCAGCGTCGACACTAGCAGCCAAGGGACTCGGGGGCAAGAGACCCAGTACTTC. J is TRBJ2-5 and V is TRBV29-1; D might be TRBD2 (6 bases). The ends were cut back, 6 bases at V and 2 bases at J, with 28 bases in the middle. The CDR3 runs to 18 residues. From germline, CDR1 is SQVTM and CDR2 ANQGSEA.

This clonotype was seen ten or more times. The J gene is TRBJ2-6, the V gene TRBV4-1; D is unresolved. V was cut by 0 bases and J by 2 bases, with 8 bases left in between. Germline assignment: CDR1 MGHRA and CDR2 YSYEKL. This CDR3 region has 16 residues. CDR3 coding DNA: TGCGCCAGCAGCCAAGAGGCCTGGCCTGGGGCCAACGTCCTGACTTTC. Amino acid sequence: CASSQEAWPGANVLTF.

This clonotype was observed at least ten times. This chain links TRBV24-1 with TRBJ2-7; perhaps TRBD1 as D (6 bases). The germline V gene encodes CDR1 KGHDR and CDR2 SFDVKD. The CDR3 consists of 15 residues. V was shortened by 3 bases and J by 3 bases, with 14 bases between the two germline ends. CDR3 protein: CATSDAEQGNYEQYF. CDR3 sequence (DNA): TGTGCCACCAGTGATGCCGAACAGGGAAACTACGAGCAGTACTTC.

As to this clonotype: This could be a read error, since a much larger clone is one nucleotide away. The rearrangement joins TRBV20-1 to TRBJ1-2, with D unresolved. Germline V lookup: CDR1 DFQATT, CDR2 SNEGSKA (reference sequence). The CDR3 length is 15 residues. Written as DNA, the CDR3 is TGCAGTGCTAGAGATCTCGGCACCCCCAACTATGACTACACCTTC. Amino acid sequence: CSARDLGTPNYDYTF.

The chain recombines TRBV11-1 with TRBJ2-5, with D possibly being TRBD2 (6 bases). V dropped 3 bases and J dropped 5 bases, with 16 bases sitting between them. The CDR3 has 15 amino acids. CDR1 is SGHAT and CDR2 is FQDESV in the germline V gene (reference sequence). The CDR3 loop reads CASSFGVSGGETQYF. Here the CDR3 DNA reads TGTGCCAGCAGCTTCGGGGTTTCCGGAGGGGAGACCCAGTACTTC.

Many counts were recorded for this clonotype. The rearrangement uses TRBV10-3 and TRBJ1-2; 7 positions match TRBD1. Germline lookup yields CDR1 ENHRY and CDR2 SYGVKD. The CDR3 has 13 amino acids. V lost 6 bases to trimming and J lost 6 bases; unmatched junction nucleotides: 7. DNA of the CDR3: TGTGCCATCAGCGTCGACAGGGTCCATGGCTACACCTTC. Translated: CAISVDRVHGYTF.

This clonotype was seen only a few times. The chain recombines TRBV6-1 with TRBJ1-2, with a possible D match to TRBD1 (5 bases). CDR3 length: 14 amino acids. The V and J ends lost 7 bases and 3 bases respectively, with 15 bases between them. CDR1 and CDR2 (germline): MNHNS, SASEGT. The chain's CDR3 is CASTRDLNYYGYTF. In DNA, the CDR3 is TGTGCCAGCACCCGGGACCTCAACTACTATGGCTACACCTTC.

The V and J genes are TRBV2 and TRBJ2-7; D assignment may be TRBD1 or TRBD2 (6 bases each). Trimming stripped 11 bases from V and 0 bases from J, with 17 bases between. The germline V gene encodes CDR1 SNHLY and CDR2 FYNNEI. The CDR3 extends over 14 amino acids. In DNA, the CDR3 is TGTGCCTGGGCCGGGGGCGGAGACTCCTACGAGCAGTACTTC. Translating gives CAWAGGGDSYEQYF.

The chain employs TRBV29-1 and TRBJ2-7; either TRBD1 or TRBD2 may fit D (6 bases each). The germline CDR1 and CDR2 sequences are SQVTM and ANQGSEA. V lost 5 bases to trimming and J lost 7 bases, with 21 bases between them. CDR3 size: 14 residues. CDR3 residues: CSVPGTPRDNEQYF. The DNA for the CDR3 is TGCAGCGTTCCAGGGACTCCGAGGGACAATGAGCAGTACTTC.

This clonotype was seen a handful of times. The chain has TRBV9 and TRBJ1-6, with D possibly matching TRBD1 (5 bases). Germline V gene data show CDR1 as SGDLS and CDR2 as YYNGEE. CDR3 size: 14 residues. V dropped 2 bases and J dropped 7 bases, with 10 bases sitting between them. The CDR3 DNA follows: TGTGCCAGCAGCGTCGCGCAGGGAAATTCACCCCTCCACTTT. This translates into CASSVAQGNSPLHF.

There are many counts of this clonotype. The chain carries TRBV6-1 and TRBJ1-3; no clear D gene. The CDR3 sequence is 15 residues long. CDR1 and CDR2 from the germline V gene are MNHNS and SASEGT. Trimming removed 2 bases from V and 2 bases from J, with 10 bases in between. CDR3 region: CASSEHVAAGNTIYF. As DNA, the CDR3 is TGTGCCAGCAGTGAACATGTGGCCGCTGGAAACACCATATATTTT.

CDR3 sequence: CASGTSGTTYEQYF. The CDR3 nucleotides read TGTGCCAGCGGGACTAGCGGGACTACCTACGAGCAGTACTTC. This chain uses TRBV6-6 with TRBJ2-7; TRBD2 agrees at 13 bases. Germline loops: CDR1 MNHNY, CDR2 SVGAGI (reference sequence). The CDR3 loop spans 14 amino acids. The junction had 3 bases not matched to a gene; V was cut back by 8 bases and J by 2 bases.

This sequence joins TRBV10-3 and TRBJ1-4, with 10 bases fitting TRBD1. In germline, CDR1 is ENHRY, CDR2 SYGVKD. The length of the CDR3 is 14 residues. With 10 bases clipped from V and 5 bases from J, the junction kept 7 bases outside the gene matches. This CDR3 is CATKDRGTNEKLFF. For the CDR3, the DNA is TGTGCCACTAAGGACAGGGGGACGAATGAAAAACTGTTTTTT.

The chain joins TRBV29-1 to TRBJ1-2; the D is unclear. Trimming left V 5 bases short and J 8 bases short, with 21 bases between. Germline-derived CDR1 and CDR2 are SQVTM and ANQGSEA. CDR3 size: 14 residues. The CDR3 spells CSVPLTSAERGYTF. As DNA, the CDR3 is TGCAGCGTTCCCCTCACTAGCGCTGAAAGAGGCTACACCTTC.

With respect to this clonotype: Germline and junction disagree at one end, which may indicate a read error. This chain links TRBV10-3 with TRBJ1-5; D not resolved. The CDR3 spans 18 residues. Germline CDR1 ENHRY, CDR2 SYGVKD. The CDR3 coding sequence is TGTGCCAGCAGTCGGGAGGTCGGAGTGTTTATTACGAGGCAGCCCCAGCATTTT. Amino acids: CASSREVGVFITRQPQHF.

This clonotype showed up just a few times. This sequence joins TRBV12-3 or TRBV12-4 and TRBJ1-1; D is ambiguous. CDR3 length: 14 amino acids. V was cut by 7 bases and J by 2 bases, with 14 bases left in between. The CDR3 DNA is TGTGCCAGCAATAAAGCTCTATTTAACACTGAAGCTTTCTTT. Translating gives CASNKALFNTEAFF.